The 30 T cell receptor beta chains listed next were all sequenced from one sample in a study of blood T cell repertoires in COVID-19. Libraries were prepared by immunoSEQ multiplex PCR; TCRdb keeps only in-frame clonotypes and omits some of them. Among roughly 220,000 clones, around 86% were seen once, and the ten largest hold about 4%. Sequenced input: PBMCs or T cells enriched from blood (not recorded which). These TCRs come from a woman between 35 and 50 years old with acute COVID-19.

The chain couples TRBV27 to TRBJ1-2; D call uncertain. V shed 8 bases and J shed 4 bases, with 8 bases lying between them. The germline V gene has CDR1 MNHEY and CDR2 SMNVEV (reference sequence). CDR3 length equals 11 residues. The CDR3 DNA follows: TGTGCCAGCTTATCGAGCTATGGCTACACCTTC. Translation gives CASLSSYGYTF.

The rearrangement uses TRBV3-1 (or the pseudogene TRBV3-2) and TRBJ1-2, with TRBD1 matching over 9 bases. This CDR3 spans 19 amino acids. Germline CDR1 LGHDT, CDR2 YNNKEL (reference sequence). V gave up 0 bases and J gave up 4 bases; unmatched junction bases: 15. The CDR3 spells CASSQEGGDRALYGYGYTF. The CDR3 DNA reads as TGTGCCAGCAGCCAAGAGGGTGGGGACAGGGCCCTCTACGGCTATGGCTACACCTTC.

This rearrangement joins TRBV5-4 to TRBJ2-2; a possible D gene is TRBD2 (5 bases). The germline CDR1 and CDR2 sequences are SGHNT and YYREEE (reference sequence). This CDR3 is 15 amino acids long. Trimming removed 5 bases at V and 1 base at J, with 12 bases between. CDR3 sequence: CASSRTSGNTGELFF. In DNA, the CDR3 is TGTGCCAGCAGTCGGACTTCGGGGAACACCGGGGAGCTGTTTTTT.

The DNA of the CDR3 is TGTGCCAGCAGCGTAGTTTCGGGGTCGGGGGAGCTGTTTTTT. It yields the protein CASSVVSGSGELFF. The genes are TRBV9 and TRBJ2-2; the D gene is possibly TRBD2 (5 bases). Germline V gene lookup returns CDR1 SGDLS and CDR2 YYNGEE. The germline V and J ends were trimmed by 0 bases and 8 bases, with 11 bases remaining between them. The CDR3 loop spans 14 amino acids.

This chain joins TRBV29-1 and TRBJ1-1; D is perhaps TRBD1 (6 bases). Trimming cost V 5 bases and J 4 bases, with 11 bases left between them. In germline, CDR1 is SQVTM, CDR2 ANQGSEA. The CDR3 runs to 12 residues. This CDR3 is CSVLQGATEAFF. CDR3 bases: TGCAGCGTTTTACAGGGTGCCACTGAAGCTTTCTTT.

The CDR3 here is CASSVVRANTGELFF. The CDR3 DNA sequence: TGTGCCAGCAGTGTGGTCAGGGCGAACACCGGGGAGCTGTTTTTT. The rearrangement links TRBV2 to TRBJ2-2, with a possible D match to TRBD1 (5 bases). V was pared by 4 bases and J by 0 bases, with 9 bases between. CDR1 and CDR2 (germline): SNHLY, FYNNEI. The CDR3 is made up of 15 amino acids.

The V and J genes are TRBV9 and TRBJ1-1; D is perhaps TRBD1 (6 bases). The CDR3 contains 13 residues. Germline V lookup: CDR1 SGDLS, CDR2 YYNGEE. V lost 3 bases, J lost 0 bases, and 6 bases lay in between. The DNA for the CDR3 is TGTGCCAGCAGCGGGACAGTGAACACTGAAGCTTTCTTT. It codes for CASSGTVNTEAFF.

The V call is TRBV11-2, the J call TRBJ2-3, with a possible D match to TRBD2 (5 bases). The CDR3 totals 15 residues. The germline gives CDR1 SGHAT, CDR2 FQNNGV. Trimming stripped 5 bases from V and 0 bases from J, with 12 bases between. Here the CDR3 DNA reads TGTGCCAGCAGCCGACGAGGGTCCAGCACAGATACGCAGTATTTT. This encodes CASSRRGSSTDTQYF.

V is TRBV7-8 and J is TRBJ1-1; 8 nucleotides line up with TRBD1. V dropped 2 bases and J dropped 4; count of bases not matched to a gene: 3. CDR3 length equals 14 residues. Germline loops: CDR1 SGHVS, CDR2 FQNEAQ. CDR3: CASSLSGGFTEAFF. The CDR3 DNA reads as TGTGCCAGCAGCTTATCAGGGGGCTTCACTGAAGCTTTCTTT. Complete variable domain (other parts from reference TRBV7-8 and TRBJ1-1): GAGVSQSPRYKVAKRGQDVALRCDPISGHVSLFWYQQALGQGPEFLTYFQNEAQLDKSGLPSDRFFAERPEGSVSTLKIQRTQQEDSAVYLCASSLSGGFTEAFFGQGTRLTVV.

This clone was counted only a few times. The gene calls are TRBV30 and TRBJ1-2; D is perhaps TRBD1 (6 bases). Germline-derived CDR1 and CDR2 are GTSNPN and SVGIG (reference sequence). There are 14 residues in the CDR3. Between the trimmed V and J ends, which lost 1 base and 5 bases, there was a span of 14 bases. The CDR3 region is CAWSADRLLYGYTF. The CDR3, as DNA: TGTGCCTGGAGTGCTGACAGGCTCCTATATGGCTACACCTTC.

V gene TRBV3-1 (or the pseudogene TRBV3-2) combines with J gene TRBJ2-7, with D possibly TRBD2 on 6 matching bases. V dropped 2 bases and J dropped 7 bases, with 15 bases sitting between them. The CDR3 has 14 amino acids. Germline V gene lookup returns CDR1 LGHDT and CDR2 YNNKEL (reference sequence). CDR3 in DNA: TGTGCCAGCAGCCAACTGGAGGGTAGGAGTGAGCAGTACTTC. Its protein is CASSQLEGRSEQYF.

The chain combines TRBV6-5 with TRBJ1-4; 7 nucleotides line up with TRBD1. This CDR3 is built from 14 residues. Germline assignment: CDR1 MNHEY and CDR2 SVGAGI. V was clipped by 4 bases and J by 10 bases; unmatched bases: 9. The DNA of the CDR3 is TGTGCCAGCAGTTTCCAGCCGGGACAGTCAAAACTGTTTTTT. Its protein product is CASSFQPGQSKLFF.

CDR3 bases: TGTGCCAGCTCACCACGGACAGACTATGGCTACACCTTC. This encodes CASSPRTDYGYTF. This chain joins TRBV18 and TRBJ1-2; maybe TRBD1 (6 bases). The ends were cut back, 1 base at V and 3 bases at J, with 6 bases in the middle. The CDR3 sequence is 13 residues long. Germline loops: CDR1 KGHSH, CDR2 LQKENI.

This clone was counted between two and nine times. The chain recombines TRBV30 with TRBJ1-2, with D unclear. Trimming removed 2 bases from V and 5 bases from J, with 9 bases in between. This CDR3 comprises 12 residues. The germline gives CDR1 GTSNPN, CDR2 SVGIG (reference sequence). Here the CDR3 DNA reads TGTGCCTGGAGTATATTGGAGTATGGCTACACCTTC. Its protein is CAWSILEYGYTF. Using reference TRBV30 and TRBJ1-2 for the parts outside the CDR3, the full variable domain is SQTIHQWPATLVQPVGSPLSLECTVEGTSNPNLYWYRQAAGRGLQLLFYSVGIGQISSEVPQNLSASRPQDRQFILSSKKLLLSDSGFYLCAWSILEYGYTFGSGTRLTVV.

CDR3 coding DNA: TGTGCCAGCAGTACGGGAGGGGCCACTGAAGCTTTCTTT. It translates to CASSTGGATEAFF. The chain joins TRBV6-5 to TRBJ1-1; D possibly corresponds to TRBD1 (5 bases). V lost 5 bases and J lost 4, with 11 bases in between. Germline lookup yields CDR1 MNHEY and CDR2 SVGAGI. This CDR3 is built from 13 residues.

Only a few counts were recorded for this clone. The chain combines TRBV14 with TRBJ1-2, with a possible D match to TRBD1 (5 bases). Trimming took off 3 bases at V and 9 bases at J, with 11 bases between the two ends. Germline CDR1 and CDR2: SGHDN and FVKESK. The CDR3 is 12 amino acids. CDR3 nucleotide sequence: TGTGCCAGCAGCCAGGGAAGGGGTAGCTACACCTTC. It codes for CASSQGRGSYTF.

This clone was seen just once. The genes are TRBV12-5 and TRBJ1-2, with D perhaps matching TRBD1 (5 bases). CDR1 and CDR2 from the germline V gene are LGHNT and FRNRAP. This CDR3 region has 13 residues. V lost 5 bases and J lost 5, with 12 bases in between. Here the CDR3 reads CASGPETEYGYTF. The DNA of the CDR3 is TGTGCTAGTGGTCCCGAGACAGAGTATGGCTACACCTTC.

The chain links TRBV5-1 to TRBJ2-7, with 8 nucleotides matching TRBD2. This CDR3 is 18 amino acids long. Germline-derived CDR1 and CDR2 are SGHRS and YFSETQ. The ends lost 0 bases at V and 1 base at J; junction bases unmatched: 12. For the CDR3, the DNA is TGCGCCAGCAGCTTGGGACTTGGCGGGCGGGGGGAATCCTACGAGCAGTACTTC. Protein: CASSLGLGGRGESYEQYF.

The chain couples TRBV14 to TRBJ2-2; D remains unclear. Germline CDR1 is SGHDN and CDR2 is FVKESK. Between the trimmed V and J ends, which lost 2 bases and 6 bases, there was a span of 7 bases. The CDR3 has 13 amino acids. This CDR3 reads CASSQNIAGELFF. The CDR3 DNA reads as TGTGCCAGCAGCCAAAATATCGCCGGGGAGCTGTTTTTT.

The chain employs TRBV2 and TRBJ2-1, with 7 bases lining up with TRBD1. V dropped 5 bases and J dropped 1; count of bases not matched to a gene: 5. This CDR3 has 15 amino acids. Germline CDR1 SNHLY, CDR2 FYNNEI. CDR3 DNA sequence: TGTGCCAGCAGTCCTGACAGGGTTTCCTACAATGAGCAGTTCTTC. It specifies CASSPDRVSYNEQFF.

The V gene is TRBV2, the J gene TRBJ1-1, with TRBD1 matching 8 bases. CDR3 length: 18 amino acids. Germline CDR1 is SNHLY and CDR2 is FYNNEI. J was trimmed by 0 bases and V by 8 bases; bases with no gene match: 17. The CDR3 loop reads CASAERTGPDRVNTEAFF. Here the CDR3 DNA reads TGTGCCAGCGCCGAACGGACAGGGCCCGACCGGGTGAACACTGAAGCTTTCTTT.

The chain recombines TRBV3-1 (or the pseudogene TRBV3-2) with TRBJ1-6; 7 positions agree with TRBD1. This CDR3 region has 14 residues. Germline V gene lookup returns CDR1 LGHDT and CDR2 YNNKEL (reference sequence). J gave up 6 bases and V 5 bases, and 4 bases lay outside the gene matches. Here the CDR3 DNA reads TGTGCCAGCAGCGGGACAGAACTTAATTCACCCCTCCACTTT. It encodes CASSGTELNSPLHF.

The CDR3 sequence is CASLTGGRADTQYF. CDR3 sequence (DNA): TGCGCCAGCCTCACGGGGGGTAGGGCAGATACGCAGTATTTT. The rearrangement links TRBV10-2 to TRBJ2-3, with TRBD2 identical over 7 bases. Germline CDR1 and CDR2: WSHSY and SAAADI. This CDR3 has 14 amino acids. The V segment lost 8 bases and the J segment 4 bases; nucleotides outside the gene matches: 9.

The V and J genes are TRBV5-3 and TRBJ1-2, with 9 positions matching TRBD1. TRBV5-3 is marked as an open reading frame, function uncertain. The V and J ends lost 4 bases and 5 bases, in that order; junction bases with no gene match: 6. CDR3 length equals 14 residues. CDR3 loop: CARSQDRGIYGYTF. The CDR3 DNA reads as TGTGCCAGAAGCCAGGACAGGGGTATTTATGGCTACACCTTC.

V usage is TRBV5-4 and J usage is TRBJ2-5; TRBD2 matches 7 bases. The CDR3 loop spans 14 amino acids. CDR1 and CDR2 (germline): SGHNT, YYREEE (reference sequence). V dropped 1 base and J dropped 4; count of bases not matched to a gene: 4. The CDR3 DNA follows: TGTGCCAGCAGCTTGCCGGGGGGTGGAGAGACCCAGTACTTC. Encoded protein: CASSLPGGGETQYF.

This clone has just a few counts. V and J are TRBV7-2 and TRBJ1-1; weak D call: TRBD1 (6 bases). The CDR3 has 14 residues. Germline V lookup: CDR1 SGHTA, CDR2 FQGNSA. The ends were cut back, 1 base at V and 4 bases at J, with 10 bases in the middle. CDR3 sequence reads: CASSLDRVSTEAFF. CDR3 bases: TGTGCCAGCAGCTTAGACAGGGTCAGCACTGAAGCTTTCTTT.

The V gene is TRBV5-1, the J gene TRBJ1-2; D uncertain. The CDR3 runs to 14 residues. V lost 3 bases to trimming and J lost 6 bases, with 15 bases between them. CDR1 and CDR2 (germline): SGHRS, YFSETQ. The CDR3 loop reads CASSWTSLENGYTF. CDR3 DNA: TGCGCCAGCAGCTGGACTTCCTTGGAGAATGGCTACACCTTC. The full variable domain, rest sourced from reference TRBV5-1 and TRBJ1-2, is KAGVTQTPRYLIKTRGQQVTLSCSPISGHRSVSWYQQTPGQGLQFLFEYFSETQRNKGNFPGRFSGRQFSNSRSEMNVSTLELGDSALYLCASSWTSLENGYTFGSGTRLTVV.

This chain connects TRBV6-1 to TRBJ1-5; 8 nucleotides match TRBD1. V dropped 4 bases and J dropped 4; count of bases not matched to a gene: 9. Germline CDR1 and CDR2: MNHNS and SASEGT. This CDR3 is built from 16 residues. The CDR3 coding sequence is TGTGCCAGCAGTGTTAACAGACAGGGGAAGAATCAGCCCCAGCATTTT. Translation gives CASSVNRQGKNQPQHF.

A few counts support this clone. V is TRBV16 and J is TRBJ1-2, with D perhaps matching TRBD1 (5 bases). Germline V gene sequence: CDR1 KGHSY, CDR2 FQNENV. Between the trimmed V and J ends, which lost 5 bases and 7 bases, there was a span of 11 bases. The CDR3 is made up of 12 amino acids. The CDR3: CASSGGGSGYTF. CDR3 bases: TGTGCCAGCAGCGGCGGGGGTAGTGGCTACACCTTC.

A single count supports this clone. CDR3 loop: CASSPGTTGELFF. CDR3 DNA sequence: TGTGCCAGCAGCCCGGGAACGACCGGGGAGCTGTTTTTT. The J gene is TRBJ2-2, the V gene TRBV7-9, with TRBD2 as a possible D gene (5 bases). Germline CDR1 is SEHNR and CDR2 is FQNEAQ (reference sequence). V was cut by 5 bases and J by 5 bases, with 9 bases left in between. The CDR3 is 13 residues long.